A single TCR beta chain is shown here with its context. Its antigen is not known. The entry originates in a study of T cell repertoires in cytomegalovirus infection. Across the whole study: Based on public TCR beta signatures, there were indications of CMV infection and of a matching HLA type. Study observations and caveats: Summed frequency of public TCR beta families distinguished CMV carriers with the relevant HLA.

Trimming took off 6 bases at V and 5 bases at J, with 16 bases between the two ends. The CDR3 is 14 amino acids. CDR1 and CDR2 from the germline V gene are MNHNS and SASEGT. TCRdb used MiXCR to reprocess the reads, holding one entry per CDR3 protein. The data hold roughly 630,000 distinct CDR3 sequences, with 20% to 30% observed a single time. The rearrangement joins TRBV6-1 to TRBJ2-5; TRBD1 or TRBD2 may be the D gene (5 bases each). Sequenced sample: CD8+ T cells from PBMCs. The sequence was obtained from a human donor in good health (CMV status not recorded). Some clones in this sample may be carry-over from other donors' samples. CDR3 coding DNA: TGTGCCAGCAGCCCCGAGGGGCACGGTGAGACCCAGTACTTC. Amino acid sequence: CASSPEGHGETQYF.